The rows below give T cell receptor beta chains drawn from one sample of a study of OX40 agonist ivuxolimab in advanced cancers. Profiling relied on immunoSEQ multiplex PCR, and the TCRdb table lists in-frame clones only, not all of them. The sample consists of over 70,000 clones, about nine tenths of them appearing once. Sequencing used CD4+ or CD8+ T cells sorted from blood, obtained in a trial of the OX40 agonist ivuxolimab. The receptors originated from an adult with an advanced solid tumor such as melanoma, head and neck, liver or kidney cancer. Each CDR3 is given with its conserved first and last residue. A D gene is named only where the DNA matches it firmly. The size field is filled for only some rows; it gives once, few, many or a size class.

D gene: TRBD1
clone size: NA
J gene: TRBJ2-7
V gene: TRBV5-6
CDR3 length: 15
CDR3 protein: CASSLLRQGSYEQYF
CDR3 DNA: TGTGCCAGCAGCTTACTCCGACAGGGTTCCTACGAGCAGTACTTC

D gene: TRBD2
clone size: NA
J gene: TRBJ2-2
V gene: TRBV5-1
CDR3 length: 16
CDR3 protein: CASSLRTSGTTGELFF
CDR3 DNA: TGCGCCAGCAGCTTGAGGACTAGCGGAACCACCGGGGAGCTGTTTTTT

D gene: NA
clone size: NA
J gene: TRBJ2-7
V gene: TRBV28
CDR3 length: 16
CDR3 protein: CASSFTPLYGSYEQYF
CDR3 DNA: TGTGCCAGCAGTTTCACCCCCCTGTACGGGTCCTACGAGCAGTACTTC

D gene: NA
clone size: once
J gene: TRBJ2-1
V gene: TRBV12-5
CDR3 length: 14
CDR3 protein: CASGLDGRLTEQFF
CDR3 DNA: TGTGCTAGTGGTTTGGACGGGCGGCTCACAGAACAGTTCTTC

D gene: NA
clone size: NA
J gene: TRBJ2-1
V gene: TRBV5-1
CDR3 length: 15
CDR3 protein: CASSLDTSSYNEQFF
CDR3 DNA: TGCGCCAGCAGCTTGGACACGAGCTCCTACAATGAGCAGTTCTTC

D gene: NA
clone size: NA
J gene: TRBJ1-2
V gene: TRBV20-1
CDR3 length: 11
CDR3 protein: CSAIPNYGYTF
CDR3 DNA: TGCAGTGCTATTCCGAACTATGGCTACACCTTC

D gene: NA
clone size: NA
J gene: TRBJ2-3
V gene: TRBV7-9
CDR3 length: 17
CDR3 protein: CASSLGLMLVWTDTQYF
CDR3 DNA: TGTGCCAGCAGCTTAGGGTTGATGCTAGTCTGGACAGATACGCAGTATTTT

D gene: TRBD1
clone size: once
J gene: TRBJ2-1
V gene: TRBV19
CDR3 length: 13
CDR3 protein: CASRRGQGGEQFF
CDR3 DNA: TGTGCCAGTAGGAGGGGACAGGGTGGTGAGCAGTTCTTC

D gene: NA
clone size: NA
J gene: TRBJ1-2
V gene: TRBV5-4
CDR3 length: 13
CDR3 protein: CASSFSVLYGYTF
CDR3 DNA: TGTGCCAGCAGCTTTTCGGTTCTCTATGGCTACACCTTC

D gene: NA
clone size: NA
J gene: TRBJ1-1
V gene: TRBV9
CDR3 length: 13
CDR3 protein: CASSVDGVHVAFF
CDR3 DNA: TGTGCCAGCAGCGTAGACGGGGTTCATGTAGCTTTCTTT

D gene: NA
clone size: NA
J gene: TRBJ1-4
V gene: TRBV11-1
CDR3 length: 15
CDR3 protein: CASSFSGQPNEKLFF
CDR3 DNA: TGTGCCAGCAGCTTTAGTGGGCAGCCTAATGAAAAACTGTTTTTT